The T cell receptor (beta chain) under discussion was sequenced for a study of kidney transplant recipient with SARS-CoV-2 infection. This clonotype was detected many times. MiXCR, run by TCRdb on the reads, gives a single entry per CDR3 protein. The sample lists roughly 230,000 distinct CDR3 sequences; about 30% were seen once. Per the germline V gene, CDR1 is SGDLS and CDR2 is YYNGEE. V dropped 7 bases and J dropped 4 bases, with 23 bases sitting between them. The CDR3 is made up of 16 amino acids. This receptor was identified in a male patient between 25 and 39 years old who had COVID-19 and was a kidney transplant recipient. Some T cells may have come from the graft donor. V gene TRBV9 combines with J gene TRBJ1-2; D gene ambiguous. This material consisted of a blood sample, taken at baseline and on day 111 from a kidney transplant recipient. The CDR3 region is CASGLEYSRKTYGYTF. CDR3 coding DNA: TGTGCCAGCGGTTTAGAGTACTCAAGAAAGACCTATGGCTACACCTTC.